This T cell receptor (beta chain) was observed in a study of OX40 agonist ivuxolimab in advanced cancers. For context, the study as a whole: The costimulatory receptor OX40 (CD134) was targeted by ivuxolimab, a fully human IgG2 agonistic monoclonal antibody. The monotherapy dose-escalation portion (N = 52 patients) of the phase I ivuxolimab trial is reported in the paper. Three dose-escalation patients achieved partial responses, one with hepatocellular carcinoma and two with cutaneous melanoma. The dose-escalation cohort was 82.7% male with a mean age of approximately 60 years, ranging from about 20 to 85. Of the roughly 53 patients in dose escalation, some 20 had hepatocellular carcinoma, some 15 had melanoma, 9 had renal cell carcinoma and 9 had head and neck cancer. Prior anti-PD-1, anti-PD-L1 or anti-CTLA-4 therapy was permitted, and checkpoint inhibitors had been received by 40% to 50% of dose-escalation patients. Intravenous ivuxolimab was administered to patients every 2 weeks at six dose levels: 0.01, 0.1, 0.3, 1.5, 3 and 10 mg/kg. Peripheral TCRbeta sequencing aimed to test whether ivuxolimab altered TCR sequence diversity and caused clonal T-cell expansion.

V is cut by 2 bases and J by 1 base, and the space between the germline ends is 5 bases. The CDR3 runs 13 residues from the cysteine to the phenylalanine. The only DNA kept is the CDR3, 39 bases in frame from the first base. From the germline V gene (reference sequence), CDR1 is SGHAT and CDR2 is FQDESV. Genomic DNA was extracted from sorted cells for sequencing of the TCRbeta CDR3 region. TCRbeta CDR3 regions were sequenced using the immunoSEQ Assay. TCRdb took this table from immuneACCESS and kept in-frame rearrangements with V and J called. Such tables lack part of the clones; where checked against another copy, unresolved V genes explain under half of the gap, and the rest is unexplained. For this sample there are tens of thousands of clones; 70% to 90% appear just once. The biggest ten clones account for 0.55% to 0.85% of the sample. Study-wide conclusions, independent of this receptor: The antigen specificity of the clonally expanded peripheral T cells was not determined. On average, CD8+ T cells showed more expanded clones than CD4+ T cells after ivuxolimab. At doses of 0.1 to 3.0 mg/kg, clonal expansion of both CD4+ and CD8+ T cells in blood was seen between baseline and week 6. In partial responders in the 0.1-3.0 mg/kg groups, normalized peripheral clonal expansion was found to be among the lowest, especially among CD8+ T cells. Low levels of normalized T-cell clonal expansion were also shown by some nonresponding patients.

Patients with a history of autoimmune disease or receiving systemic immunosuppression were excluded from the trial. Peripheral blood for TCR sequencing was drawn from every dose cohort at baseline, at cycle 4 day 1 and at cycle 7 day 1. Samples were obtained from an open-label, multicenter, first-in-human phase I dose-escalation trial of ivuxolimab. Adults with locally advanced or metastatic head and neck squamous cell, hepatocellular, melanoma or renal cell carcinoma were enrolled in the trial. Before TCR sequencing, CD4+ T cells and CD8+ T cells from peripheral blood were sorted into separate populations. A word on this clone: It has no known antigen specificity. Base quality data are lacking; no much larger clone is found one base away.

The specimen comprised CD4+ or CD8+ T cells sorted from blood, sampled in a trial of the OX40 agonist ivuxolimab. This TCR came from an adult with an advanced solid tumor such as melanoma, head and neck, liver or kidney cancer. The sequence links TRBV11-1 to TRBJ1-1, with no confident D gene call. The CDR3 loop reads CASSLQTNTEAFF. The sequence in DNA is TGTGCCAGCAGCTTACAGACGAACACTGAAGCTTTCTTT.